These 18 T cell receptor beta chains were sequenced from one sample in a study of blood T cell repertoires in COVID-19. TCRdb's copy holds only in-frame clones and misses some; the assay was immunoSEQ multiplex PCR. The sample shows 200,000 to 300,000 clones, approximately 80% of them seen only once. Sequencing was performed on peripheral blood. These receptors were obtained from a man in his 60s with acute or convalescent COVID-19.

This chain uses TRBV24-1 with TRBJ2-7; D is undetermined. CDR1 and CDR2 (germline): KGHDR, SFDVKD. V lost 4 bases, J lost 3 bases, and 3 bases lay in between. The CDR3 runs 11 residues. The DNA for the CDR3 is TGTGCCACCAGTGACCGCTACGAGCAGTACTTC. Protein sequence: CATSDRYEQYF.

This rearrangement joins TRBV2 to TRBJ2-5; 15 bases are shared with TRBD2. J lost 2 bases, V lost 6 bases, and 4 bases had no gene match. Per the germline V gene, CDR1 is SNHLY and CDR2 is FYNNEI. CDR3 length equals 16 residues. The chain's CDR3 is CASSPGLAGGQETQYF. The CDR3 DNA reads TGTGCCAGCAGCCCGGGACTAGCGGGGGGTCAAGAGACCCAGTACTTC.

Of note for this clone: Germline is not matched at one junction end, which may reflect a read error. The chain joins TRBV5-6 to TRBJ1-2, with a tentative D call TRBD1 (5 bases). The CDR3 runs to 13 residues. The germline gives CDR1 SGHDT, CDR2 YYEEEE. The CDR3 nucleotides read TGTGCCAGCAGCTTGGAGGGGTCCTATGACTACACCTTC. This encodes CASSLEGSYDYTF.

This clone was seen a few times. V and J are TRBV5-1 and TRBJ2-5; TRBD2 aligns across 14 bases. This CDR3 comprises 19 residues. After removal of 6 bases from V and 4 bases from J, the junction contained 17 bases not matched to a gene. Germline V gives CDR1 SGHRS, CDR2 YFSETQ. The CDR3 sequence: CASTSFGTSGGLERETQYF. DNA for the CDR3: TGCGCCAGCACCTCCTTCGGGACTAGCGGGGGTCTCGAGAGAGAGACCCAGTACTTC.

The CDR3 DNA sequence: TGTGCCAGCAGTACCACAGGCGAGCAGTACTTC. It codes for CASSTTGEQYF. This sequence joins TRBV6-6 and TRBJ2-7; TRBD1 might be the D (5 bases). V lost 5 bases, J lost 6 bases, and 8 bases lay in between. This CDR3 region has 11 residues. CDR1 is MNHNY, CDR2 SVGAGI, per germline (reference sequence).

The CDR3 DNA is TGCAGCGTGACCAGGGCCGCTAACTATGGCTACACCTTC. It specifies CSVTRAANYGYTF. This chain joins TRBV29-1 and TRBJ1-2, with a possible D match to TRBD1 (5 bases). Germline-derived CDR1 and CDR2 are SQVTM and ANQGSEA. Trimming shortened V by 6 bases and J by 0 bases, and 11 bases separated the two germline ends. This CDR3 contains 13 residues.

The chain joins TRBV28 to TRBJ1-1; D unresolved. This CDR3 contains 15 residues. Germline CDR1 is MDHEN and CDR2 is SYDVKM. V gave up 6 bases and J gave up 0 bases, with 14 bases separating them. The CDR3 DNA reads as TGTGCCAGCAGCCCCCCGGCGGGGATGAACACTGAAGCTTTCTTT. Translating gives CASSPPAGMNTEAFF. Full variable domain (remainder filled in from reference TRBV28 and TRBJ1-1): DVKVTQSSRYLVKRTGEKVFLECVQDMDHENMFWYRQDPGLGLRLIYFSYDVKMKEKGDIPEGYSVSREKKERFSLILESASTNQTSMYLCASSPPAGMNTEAFFGQGTRLTVV.

The rearrangement links TRBV13 to TRBJ1-2, with 7 bases identical to TRBD1. V lost 7 bases, J lost 8 bases, and 16 bases stayed unmatched. The CDR3 is made up of 15 amino acids. Germline V gene sequence: CDR1 PRHDT, CDR2 FYEKMQ (reference sequence). CDR3 nucleotides: TGTGCCAGCACCCACTCGGGCAGGGGGATGCGGGGCTACACCTTC. It yields the protein CASTHSGRGMRGYTF.

CDR3 region: CASRSSASNTGELFF. The CDR3 DNA reads TGTGCCAGCAGATCCAGCGCATCGAACACCGGGGAGCTGTTTTTT. V gene TRBV2 combines with J gene TRBJ2-2; no clear D gene. CDR1 and CDR2 from the germline V gene are SNHLY and FYNNEI. The CDR3 consists of 15 residues. Trimming took off 6 bases at V and 0 bases at J, with 11 bases between the two ends.

This chain uses TRBV27 with TRBJ2-7; 9 bases are a match to TRBD1. J was trimmed by 2 bases and V by 5 bases; bases with no gene match: 7. Germline V gene lookup returns CDR1 MNHEY and CDR2 SMNVEV (reference sequence). This CDR3 has 15 amino acids. CDR3 loop: CASSSGTGFTYEQYF. CDR3 bases: TGTGCCAGCAGTAGCGGGACAGGGTTTACCTACGAGCAGTACTTC.

The gene calls are TRBV5-1 and TRBJ1-5; D is perhaps TRBD1 (6 bases). The CDR3 runs 15 residues. V lost 0 bases, J lost 6 bases, and 13 bases lay in between. The V gene's germline CDR1 is SGHRS and CDR2 YFSETQ. The CDR3 DNA sequence: TGCGCCAGCAGCTTGGGGGCAGGGGCGGTTCAGCCCCAGCATTTT. This encodes CASSLGAGAVQPQHF.

CDR3 nucleotides: TGTGCCAGCAGTGAATGGGACAGTAGATTCGGGGAGCTGTTTTTT. This encodes CASSEWDSRFGELFF. The genes are TRBV25-1 and TRBJ2-2; TRBD1 matches at 7 bases. CDR1 and CDR2 from the germline V gene are MGHDK and SYGVNS. Trimming removed 1 base from V and 7 bases from J; junction bases left unmatched: 6. The CDR3 totals 15 residues.

In nucleotides, the CDR3 is TGTGCCAGCAGTTACCCGGGGGGCTCTAACTATGGCTACACCTTC. Its translation is CASSYPGGSNYGYTF. The rearrangement links TRBV6-2 or TRBV6-3 to TRBJ1-2; D is perhaps TRBD1 (6 bases). Between the trimmed V and J ends, which lost 2 bases and 0 bases, there was a span of 10 bases. CDR3 length: 15 residues. Germline V gene data show CDR1 as MNHEY and CDR2 as SVGEGT.

The genes are TRBV20-1 and TRBJ2-2, with 8 bases identical to TRBD2. The CDR3 loop spans 14 amino acids. Per the germline V gene, CDR1 is DFQATT and CDR2 is SNEGSKA (reference sequence). Trimming removed 4 bases from V and 6 bases from J; junction bases left unmatched: 7. The CDR3 DNA reads as TGCAGTGCTAATGACGGGAGGGCCCCCGGGGAGCTGTTTTTT. Translated: CSANDGRAPGELFF.

The table lists this clone with a few counts. The chain employs TRBV6-4 and TRBJ1-6; maybe TRBD1 (5 bases). V was cut by 0 bases and J by 7 bases, with 16 bases left in between. Germline CDR1 is MRHNA and CDR2 is SNTAGT. This CDR3 spans 17 amino acids. The CDR3 region has the DNA TGTGCCAGCAGTGACTCGAGCGGGGCCGGAGGGAATTCACCCCTCCACTTT. Translated: CASSDSSGAGGNSPLHF.

This clone occurred a few times. The J gene is TRBJ1-2, the V gene TRBV19; D perhaps matches TRBD1 (5 bases). CDR3 length: 14 amino acids. Germline loops: CDR1 LNHDA, CDR2 SQIVND (reference sequence). Trimming left V 2 bases short and J 7 bases short, with 14 bases between. CDR3 sequence reads: CASSIYQGSTGYTF. DNA of the CDR3: TGTGCCAGTAGTATATACCAGGGTTCTACTGGCTACACCTTC.

The chain is built from TRBV29-1 and TRBJ2-7, with 9 bases that match TRBD1. The J segment lost 7 bases and the V segment lost 5 bases, leaving 6 bases of the junction unmatched. Germline-derived CDR1 and CDR2 are SQVTM and ANQGSEA. This CDR3 is built from 12 residues. In nucleotides, the CDR3 is TGCAGCGTTTGGGACAGGGTAGAAGAGCAGTACTTC. It is translated as CSVWDRVEEQYF.

The J gene is TRBJ1-5, the V gene TRBV7-9; D may be TRBD1 (6 bases). The CDR3 spans 13 residues. Germline V lookup: CDR1 SEHNR, CDR2 FQNEAQ (reference sequence). With 6 bases removed from V and 6 bases from J, the gap between germline ends came to 12 bases. CDR3 coding DNA: TGTGCCAGCAGTTCGGACAGTACTCAGCCCCAGCATTTT. Translation gives CASSSDSTQPQHF.